Below are 24 T cell receptor beta chains sequenced from a single sample in a study of CD8 T cells in ankylosing spondylitis. Whole-study results and caveats: Made up of under 10 highly homologous variants, a TCR beta motif appeared characteristic of ankylosing spondylitis blood.

TCRdb independently ran MiXCR on the 5' RACE reads; one entry per CDR3 protein. The sample lists roughly 90,000 distinct CDR3 sequences, around 8.3% occurring once. These TCRs' antigens remain unknown. The sequenced material came from blood, either unsorted or a sorted T cell fraction (not recorded which). All receptors come from a male donor with ankylosing spondylitis.

This clonotype has just a few counts. The chain links TRBV11-2 to TRBJ2-1, with unresolved D. The CDR3 has 13 residues. V lost 1 base and J 8 bases, leaving 9 bases between the germline ends. CDR1 is SGHAT and CDR2 is FQNNGV in the germline V gene. CDR3 bases: TGTGCCAGCAGCTTAGGGACCCCCCATGAGCAGTTCTTC. It encodes CASSLGTPHEQFF.

This clonotype has just a few counts. The chain joins TRBV13 to TRBJ2-1; no reliable D call. Germline CDR1 and CDR2: PRHDT and FYEKMQ (reference sequence). The CDR3 loop spans 15 amino acids. The V and J ends lost 5 bases and 4 bases respectively, with 15 bases between them. In DNA, the CDR3 is TGTGCCAGCAGCCCCCCCGCCGGTACTTACAATGAGCAGTTCTTC. It encodes CASSPPAGTYNEQFF.

J is TRBJ1-6 and V is TRBV27; D not resolved. Trimming cost V 0 bases and J 5 bases, with 32 bases left between them. This CDR3 is built from 23 residues. Germline values: CDR1 MNHEY, CDR2 SMNVEV (reference sequence). For the CDR3, the DNA is TGTGCCAGCAGTTTATCGCCTTTACTACGGCAGGCAGCCATTGCTAGGAATAATTCACCCCTCCACTTT. Its protein is CASSLSPLLRQAAIARNNSPLHF.

This clonotype was detected ten times or more. V and J are TRBV7-9 and TRBJ1-1; the D is unclear. Trimming pared 4 bases from V and 0 bases from J, leaving 6 bases between. The CDR3 spans 13 residues. The V gene's germline CDR1 is SEHNR and CDR2 FQNEAQ (reference sequence). CDR3 sequence: CASSSGLNTEAFF. CDR3 coding DNA: TGTGCCAGCAGCTCCGGACTGAACACTGAAGCTTTCTTT.

This clonotype has a handful of counts. V gene TRBV11-2 combines with J gene TRBJ1-3; the D gene is possibly TRBD1 (5 bases). The CDR3 contains 18 residues. The V end lost 1 base, the J end lost 0 bases, and 16 bases lay between the germline ends. In germline, CDR1 is SGHAT, CDR2 FQNNGV. The CDR3 region is CASSLGLLGGFSGNTIYF. CDR3 nucleotide sequence: TGTGCCAGCAGCTTAGGATTACTGGGGGGTTTCTCTGGAAACACCATATATTTT.

The rearrangement uses TRBV5-4 and TRBJ2-3; maybe TRBD1 (5 bases). Trimming took 0 bases from V and 10 from J, leaving 9 bases between them. CDR1 and CDR2 from the germline V gene are SGHNT and YYREEE (reference sequence). CDR3 length: 12 residues. CDR3 bases: TGTGCCAGCAGCTTGGGACAGCAGCCGCAGTATTTT. It is translated as CASSLGQQPQYF.

This clonotype turned up a few times. The genes are TRBV10-2 and TRBJ1-1, with 9 bases lining up with TRBD1. The CDR3 runs to 14 residues. In germline, CDR1 is WSHSY, CDR2 SAAADI. The V segment lost 7 bases and the J segment 6 bases; nucleotides outside the gene matches: 9. This CDR3 is CASKRTGDTSEAFF. As DNA, the CDR3 is TGCGCCAGCAAAAGGACAGGGGATACGTCTGAAGCTTTCTTT.

This clonotype was observed a handful of times. The chain recombines TRBV30 with TRBJ2-1, with 8 nucleotides matching TRBD2. The CDR3 extends over 15 amino acids. CDR1 is GTSNPN, CDR2 SVGIG, per germline (reference sequence). J was trimmed by 4 bases and V by 3 bases; bases with no gene match: 8. The DNA of the CDR3 is TGTGCCTGGAGGACCGGGACTAGACCGTACAATGAGCAGTTCTTC. Protein product: CAWRTGTRPYNEQFF.

This clonotype was observed at least ten times. The CDR3 loop reads CASSPRDRGELGANVLTF. For the CDR3, the DNA is TGTGCCAGCAGCCCGCGGGACAGGGGCGAATTAGGGGCCAACGTCCTGACTTTC. The V and J genes are TRBV9 and TRBJ2-6, with 10 positions matching TRBD1. The CDR3 consists of 18 residues. After removal of 4 bases from V and 4 bases from J, the junction contained 11 bases not matched to a gene. CDR1 and CDR2 (germline): SGDLS, YYNGEE.

V gene TRBV4-1 combines with J gene TRBJ1-1; D uncertain. The germline V gene has CDR1 MGHRA and CDR2 YSYEKL. The CDR3 consists of 14 residues. The germline V and J ends were trimmed by 1 base and 5 bases, with 11 bases remaining between them. The DNA of the CDR3 is TGCGCCAGCAGCCAAGGTGGGGAAGCAACTGAAGCTTTCTTT. Its translation is CASSQGGEATEAFF.

At least ten counts were recorded for this clonotype. This chain joins TRBV7-9 and TRBJ1-1; D remains ambiguous. Germline CDR1 is SEHNR and CDR2 is FQNEAQ (reference sequence). The CDR3 contains 12 residues. Between the trimmed V and J ends, which lost 1 base and 6 bases, there was a span of 6 bases. CDR3 sequence: CASSLGGSEAFF. CDR3 sequence (DNA): TGTGCCAGCAGCTTAGGTGGGTCTGAAGCTTTCTTT. Supplemented by reference TRBV7-9 and TRBJ1-1, the full variable domain reads DTGVSQNPRHKITKRGQNVTFRCDPISEHNRLYWYRQTLGQGPEFLTYFQNEAQLEKSRLLSDRFSAERPKGSFSTLEIQRTEQGDSAMYLCASSLGGSEAFFGQGTRLTVV.

This clonotype came up many times. V is TRBV2 and J is TRBJ2-1, with D uncertain. The CDR3 is 16 amino acids. The germline V gene encodes CDR1 SNHLY and CDR2 FYNNEI. Trimming shortened V by 6 bases and J by 4 bases, and 19 bases separated the two germline ends. The CDR3 sequence is CASSPVRPHQYNEQFF. The CDR3, as DNA: TGTGCCAGCAGCCCCGTTAGACCCCACCAATACAATGAGCAGTTCTTC.

This clonotype appeared many times. The V call is TRBV4-2, the J call TRBJ2-1; 10 bases are a match to TRBD2. Trimming removed 0 bases from V and 2 bases from J; junction bases left unmatched: 4. The CDR3 runs to 17 residues. Germline V CDR1 and CDR2: LGHNA, YNFKEQ. The DNA for the CDR3 is TGTGCCAGCAGCCAAGAACCACTAGCGGGACCCTACAATGAGCAGTTCTTC. Protein: CASSQEPLAGPYNEQFF.

This clonotype has just a few counts. The rearrangement joins TRBV5-1 to TRBJ2-3; D is possibly TRBD2 (5 bases). Trimming removed 0 bases at V and 4 bases at J, with 9 bases between. Germline V gene lookup returns CDR1 SGHRS and CDR2 YFSETQ. The CDR3 totals 14 residues. CDR3 sequence: CASSLGPRADTQYF. Here the CDR3 DNA reads TGCGCCAGCAGCTTGGGACCGAGGGCAGATACGCAGTATTTT.

The chain employs TRBV20-1 and TRBJ2-7; 12 bases match TRBD1. J gave up 3 bases and V 3 bases, and 6 bases lay outside the gene matches. The CDR3 is made up of 15 amino acids. Germline CDR1 DFQATT, CDR2 SNEGSKA (reference sequence). CDR3 sequence: CSASRGTGGGYEQYF. CDR3 coding DNA: TGCAGTGCTAGTCGCGGGACAGGGGGCGGCTACGAGCAGTACTTC.

A few counts support this clonotype. J is TRBJ1-6 and V is TRBV11-2; no clear D. Trimming pared 5 bases from V and 6 bases from J, leaving 14 bases between. The CDR3 has 15 amino acids. The V gene's germline CDR1 is SGHAT and CDR2 FQNNGV. The CDR3 spells CASSPGPVPNSPLHF. The DNA for the CDR3 is TGTGCCAGCAGCCCCGGACCCGTACCTAATTCACCCCTCCACTTT. Filled out from reference TRBV11-2 and TRBJ1-6, the complete variable domain reads EAGVAQSPRYKIIEKRQSVAFWCNPISGHATLYWYQQILGQGPKLLIQFQNNGVVDDSQLPKDRFSAERLKGVDSTLKIQPAKLEDSAVYLCASSPGPVPNSPLHFGNGTRLTVT.

Only a few counts were recorded for this clonotype. This sequence joins TRBV10-3 and TRBJ2-7; 7 bases map to TRBD1. V was pared by 11 bases and J by 5 bases, with 9 bases of the junction left unmatched. The CDR3 has 12 residues. CDR1 and CDR2 from the germline V gene are ENHRY and SYGVKD. The CDR3 region is CAYMTGRDEQYF. The CDR3 DNA is TGTGCCTACATGACAGGGCGGGACGAGCAGTACTTC.

This clonotype has a count of ten or more. This rearrangement joins TRBV11-1 to TRBJ2-1; 7 bases are a match to TRBD2. Trimming took 3 bases from V and 0 from J; bases not matched to a gene: 14. Germline CDR1 is SGHAT and CDR2 is FQDESV (reference sequence). The CDR3 contains 19 residues. CDR3 loop: CASSFNLADFRSSYNEQFF. The CDR3 DNA reads as TGTGCCAGCAGCTTTAACCTAGCGGATTTCAGGAGCTCCTACAATGAGCAGTTCTTC.

This clonotype was observed at least ten times. The J gene is TRBJ2-1, the V gene TRBV27; 8 bases are shared with TRBD1. Looked up from germline, CDR1 is MNHEY and CDR2 is SMNVEV (reference sequence). Unmatched junction bases numbered 15, after V lost 4 bases and J lost 7 bases. The CDR3 spans 17 residues. The chain's CDR3 is CASSSLHVSTGVNEQFF. The CDR3 bases are TGTGCCAGCAGTTCCCTACATGTTTCGACAGGGGTAAATGAGCAGTTCTTC.

The J gene is TRBJ2-7, the V gene TRBV27; TRBD1 agrees at 9 bases. J was trimmed by 3 bases and V by 4 bases; bases with no gene match: 13. CDR3 length: 17 residues. The germline V gene has CDR1 MNHEY and CDR2 SMNVEV (reference sequence). CDR3 loop: CASSSLSSGTGLYEQYV. The DNA of the CDR3 is TGTGCCAGCAGTTCCCTATCCAGCGGGACAGGGCTCTACGAGCAGTACGTC.

This clonotype was counted only a few times. The chain recombines TRBV11-2 with TRBJ1-1, with 8 bases that match TRBD1. The germline V gene encodes CDR1 SGHAT and CDR2 FQNNGV. V was clipped by 0 bases and J by 5 bases; unmatched bases: 11. This CDR3 spans 17 amino acids. CDR3 in amino acids: CASSLEAYRQGRTEAFF. For the CDR3, the DNA is TGTGCCAGCAGCTTAGAAGCTTACCGACAGGGGAGGACTGAAGCTTTCTTT.

This clonotype was seen ten or more times. V and J are TRBV12-3 or TRBV12-4 and TRBJ1-2; D perhaps matches TRBD1 (5 bases). This CDR3 spans 14 amino acids. V shed 3 bases and J shed 6 bases, with 14 bases lying between them. The CDR3 nucleotides are TGTGCCAGCAGTTTGCCGGGACGGCCCAATGGCTACACCTTC. Amino acid sequence: CASSLPGRPNGYTF.

Many counts were recorded for this clonotype. The chain combines TRBV12-3 or TRBV12-4 with TRBJ2-2, with 10 bases fitting TRBD1. The CDR3 spans 16 residues. V was clipped by 5 bases and J by 6 bases; unmatched bases: 9. The CDR3 bases are TGTGCCAGCAGTCACGGGACAGGGGATTTCCCCGGGGAGCTGTTTTTT. Its protein is CASSHGTGDFPGELFF.

To note about this clonotype: A single base separates this from a much larger clone, so it may be a read error. This chain joins TRBV6-1 and TRBJ2-7; unclear D gene. The germline gives CDR1 MNHNS, CDR2 SASEGT. The CDR3 has 16 residues. In DNA, the CDR3 is TGTGCCAGCAGAGAAGCGACCCAGATTTTAGGATCCGAGCAGTACTTC. Translated, it gives CASREATQILGSEQYF.